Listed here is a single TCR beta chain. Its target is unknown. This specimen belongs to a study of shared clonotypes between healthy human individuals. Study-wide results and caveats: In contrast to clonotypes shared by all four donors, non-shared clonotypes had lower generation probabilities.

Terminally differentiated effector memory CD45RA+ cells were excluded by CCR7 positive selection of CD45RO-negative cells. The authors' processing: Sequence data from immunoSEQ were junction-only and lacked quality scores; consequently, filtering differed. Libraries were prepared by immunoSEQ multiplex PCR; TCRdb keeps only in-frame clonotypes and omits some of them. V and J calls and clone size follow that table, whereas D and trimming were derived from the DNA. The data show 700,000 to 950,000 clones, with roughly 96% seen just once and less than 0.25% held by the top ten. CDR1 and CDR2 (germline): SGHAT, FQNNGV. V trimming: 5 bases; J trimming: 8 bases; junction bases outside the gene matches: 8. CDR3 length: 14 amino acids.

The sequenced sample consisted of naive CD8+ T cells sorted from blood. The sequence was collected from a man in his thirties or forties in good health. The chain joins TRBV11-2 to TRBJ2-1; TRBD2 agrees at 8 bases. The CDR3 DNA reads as TGTGCCAGCAGCGTAAGCGGGAGTGTCTATGAGCAGTTCTTC. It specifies CASSVSGSVYEQFF.